This TCR beta chain was profiled in a study of shared clonotypes between healthy human individuals. For this clone: Its antigen is as yet unknown.

It was CD45RO-negative cells, positively selected for CCR7, that made up naive CD8 cells, with terminally differentiated effector memory CD45RA+ cells excluded. All participating donors were Caucasian adults from Nashville, Tennessee. Study results and caveats: Among non-shared clonotypes, generation probabilities were lower than among those shared by all four donors.

Per the original methods: Junction-only immunoSEQ sequences carried no quality scores, so filtering differed. The repertoire was sequenced with immunoSEQ multiplex PCR; TCRdb's copy has only in-frame clones and lacks some. The DNA gave D and trimming, while V, J and clone size come from that table. Of under 1 million clones listed, roughly 92% are singletons. Germline-derived CDR1 and CDR2 are SGHRS and YFSETQ. The CDR3 is 13 amino acids. Trimming removed 2 bases from V and 8 bases from J, with 11 bases in between. The chain uses TRBV5-1 and TRBJ2-1; no clear D gene. The receptor was derived from a young man in good health. The sample taken for sequencing was naive CD8+ T cells sorted from blood. The CDR3 reads CASSLAPFDEQFF. In DNA, the CDR3 is TGCGCCAGCAGCTTAGCCCCTTTCGATGAGCAGTTCTTC.